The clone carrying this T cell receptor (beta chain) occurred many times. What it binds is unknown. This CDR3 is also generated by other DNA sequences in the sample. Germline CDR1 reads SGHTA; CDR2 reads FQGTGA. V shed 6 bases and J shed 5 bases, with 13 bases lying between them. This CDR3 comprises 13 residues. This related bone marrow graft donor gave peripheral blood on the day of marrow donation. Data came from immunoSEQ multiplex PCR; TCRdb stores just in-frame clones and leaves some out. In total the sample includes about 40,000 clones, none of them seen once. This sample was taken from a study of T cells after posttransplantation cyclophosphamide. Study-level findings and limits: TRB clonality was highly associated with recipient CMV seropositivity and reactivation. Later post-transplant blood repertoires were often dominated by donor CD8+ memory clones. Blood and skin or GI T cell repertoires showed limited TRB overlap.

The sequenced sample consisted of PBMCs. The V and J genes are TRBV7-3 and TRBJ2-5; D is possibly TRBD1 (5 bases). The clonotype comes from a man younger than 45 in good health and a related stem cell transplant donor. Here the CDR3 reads CASSSTGRETQYF. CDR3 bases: TGTGCCAGCAGTTCAACAGGCAGGGAGACCCAGTACTTC.